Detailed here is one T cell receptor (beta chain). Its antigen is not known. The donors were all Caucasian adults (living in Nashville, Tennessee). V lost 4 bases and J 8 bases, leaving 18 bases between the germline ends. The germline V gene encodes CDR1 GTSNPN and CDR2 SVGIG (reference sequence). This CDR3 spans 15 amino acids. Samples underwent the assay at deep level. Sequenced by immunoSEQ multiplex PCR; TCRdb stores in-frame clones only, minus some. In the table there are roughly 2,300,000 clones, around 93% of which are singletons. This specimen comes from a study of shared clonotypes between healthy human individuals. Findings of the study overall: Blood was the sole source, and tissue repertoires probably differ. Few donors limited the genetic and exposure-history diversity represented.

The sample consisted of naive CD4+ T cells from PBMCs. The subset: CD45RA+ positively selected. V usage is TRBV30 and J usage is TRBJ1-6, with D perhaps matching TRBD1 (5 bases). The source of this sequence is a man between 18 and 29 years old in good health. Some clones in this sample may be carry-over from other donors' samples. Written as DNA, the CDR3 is TGTGCCTGGAACTTGGGGCGCCCGGGAGATTCACCCCTCCACTTT. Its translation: CAWNLGRPGDSPLHF.